The rows below give T cell receptor beta chains drawn from one sample of a study of blood T cell repertoires in COVID-19. Here immunoSEQ multiplex PCR was the method, and the copy in TCRdb shows in-frame clones only, minus some. The profile shows about 50,000 clones, over 80% of them singletons. The sample comprised peripheral blood. The receptor source for this set is a man in his 70s with active COVID-19. The CDR3 runs from the conserved cysteine through the conserved F or W. Each record gives: CDR3 DNA, CDR3 protein, CDR3 length, clone size, V gene, D gene, J gene. D genes are given only for firm matches. Clone size appears in some rows only: once, few, many, or a class for an expanded clone.

TGTGCCAGCAGATCGACAGTGCAGCCCCAGCATTTT	CASRSTVQPQHF	12	-	TRBV12-3/TRBV12-4	-	TRBJ1-5
TGTGCCAGCTCACCACCGAGCAGGGGGCGACTAGGAAACACCATATATTTT	CASSPPSRGRLGNTIYF	17	-	TRBV18	TRBD1	TRBJ1-3
TGTGCCAGCATAGAGGAGGACAGGGTAATCACCGGGGAGCTGTTTTTT	CASIEEDRVITGELFF	16	few	TRBV7-9	TRBD1	TRBJ2-2
TGTGCCAGCAGCCTGGAGACTAGCGGCTCCTACGAGCAGTACTTC	CASSLETSGSYEQYF	15	-	TRBV5-5	TRBD2	TRBJ2-7
TGTGCCAGCAGCTCCACGGGGACAGGGGACTACGAGCAGTACTTC	CASSSTGTGDYEQYF	15	-	TRBV7-6	TRBD1	TRBJ2-7
TGTGCCTGGAGTGTCGGTAGAATCTCACCCCTCCACTTT	CAWSVGRISPLHF	13	-	TRBV30	-	TRBJ1-6
TGTGCCAGCAGCTTAGCAGGATCCGGGACAGGGAATCAGCCCCAGCATTTT	CASSLAGSGTGNQPQHF	17	-	TRBV7-6	TRBD1	TRBJ1-5
TGTGCCAGCAGCCCACGGACGGGGTATGGCTACACCTTC	CASSPRTGYGYTF	13	-	TRBV9	-	TRBJ1-2
TGTGCCAGCAGTTGGGCAGGGCTAATGAACACTGAAGCTTTCTTT	CASSWAGLMNTEAFF	15	-	TRBV2	-	TRBJ1-1
TGTGCCTGGAAAATCGACAGGGGCCCTAACACCGGGGAGCTGTTTTTT	CAWKIDRGPNTGELFF	16	-	TRBV30	TRBD1	TRBJ2-2
TGTGCCAGCAGCTTGCCCACTTTGAACACTGAAGCTTTCTTT	CASSLPTLNTEAFF	14	-	TRBV5-4	-	TRBJ1-1
TGTGCCAGCAGTTACCTGGGGAGGGGGGGTACCACTGAAGCTTTCTTT	CASSYLGRGGTTEAFF	16	-	TRBV6-5	-	TRBJ1-1
TGTGCCAGCAGTTACTGGCGGGGGGGCCGGAATGAGCAGTTCTTC	CASSYWRGGRNEQFF	15	-	TRBV6-5	TRBD2	TRBJ2-1
TGTGCCAGCAGCTTCCCGGGACAGGGGGCGCACACCGGGGAGCTGTTTTTT	CASSFPGQGAHTGELFF	17	-	TRBV5-6	TRBD1	TRBJ2-2
TGTGCCAGCAGCTTAAGAGGCTACGGCGACGAGCAGTACTTC	CASSLRGYGDEQYF	14	-	TRBV7-3	-	TRBJ2-7
TGCGCCAGCAGCGAAATGGACAGAAACACCGGGGAGCTGTTTTTT	CASSEMDRNTGELFF	15	-	TRBV4-3	-	TRBJ2-2
TGTGCCAGCTCACCAGACAGGGGTCTAGCCTACGAGCAGTACTTC	CASSPDRGLAYEQYF	15	-	TRBV18	TRBD1	TRBJ2-7
TGTGCCAGCAGCTTAATAACAGGGGGCATAGACGAGCAGTACTTC	CASSLITGGIDEQYF	15	-	TRBV7-2	TRBD1	TRBJ2-7
TGTGCCAGCAGCTTGGGGGCGAGATACAATGAGCAGTTCTTC	CASSLGARYNEQFF	14	-	TRBV5-5	-	TRBJ2-1
TGTGCCATCAAGCTCAACAGGGCTGGAAACACCATATATTTT	CAIKLNRAGNTIYF	14	-	TRBV10-3	-	TRBJ1-3
TGTGCCAGCAGTGACAACAGGGCGGTCTCACCCCTCCACTTT	CASSDNRAVSPLHF	14	-	TRBV2	-	TRBJ1-6
TGTGCCAGCAGTTTCCCAGGCGGGGGCAATCAGCCCCAGCATTTT	CASSFPGGGNQPQHF	15	-	TRBV2	-	TRBJ1-5
TGTGCCAGCAGCTCGATTCCCGGGACAGGGGGCGCCAGCTATGGCTACACCTTC	CASSSIPGTGGASYGYTF	18	-	TRBV7-9	TRBD1	TRBJ1-2
TGTGCCAGTAGGGTCGGAGGGTCGATTCCGACCGGGGAGCTGTTTTTT	CASRVGGSIPTGELFF	16	-	TRBV19	-	TRBJ2-2
TGTGCCAGCAGCTTGGGCTACTCTGGAAACACCATATATTTT	CASSLGYSGNTIYF	14	few	TRBV5-4	-	TRBJ1-3
TGTGCCATCAGTGAGTCTGGCAGGGGATTTTCACCCCTCCACTTT	CAISESGRGFSPLHF	15	-	TRBV10-3	-	TRBJ1-6
TGTGCCAGCACGTCCGGGACAGGGCCCGGCTACACCTTC	CASTSGTGPGYTF	13	-	TRBV2	TRBD1	TRBJ1-2
TGTGCCAGCAGTCGCTGGACTAGCGGGTACAATGAGCAGTTCTTC	CASSRWTSGYNEQFF	15	-	TRBV28	TRBD2	TRBJ2-1
TGTGCCAGCAGCTTGGTTCAGGGGCCCTACGAGCAGTACTTC	CASSLVQGPYEQYF	14	-	TRBV5-5	-	TRBJ2-7
TGTGCCAGCAGTAAAGCGGGGGGGCCGGAGACCCAGTACTTC	CASSKAGGPETQYF	14	-	TRBV6-2/TRBV6-3	TRBD2	TRBJ2-5
TGTGCCAGCAGCCACAGCGGGGCCTACGAGCAGTACTTC	CASSHSGAYEQYF	13	-	TRBV12-3/TRBV12-4	TRBD2	TRBJ2-7